This T cell receptor beta chain emerged from a study of T-cell memory formation after mild COVID-19. V shed 1 base and J 5 bases; nucleotides not matched to a gene: 2. CDR3 length equals 14 residues. TCRdb processed the 5' RACE reads anew with MiXCR; each CDR3 protein has one entry. The top ten clones hold around 27% of a sample with about 110,000 distinct CDR3 sequences, 9.5% to 15% of them seen once. The table lists this clonotype with many counts. The receptor comes from an adult woman who had mild COVID-19 (a few samples of this study predate the infection). Cell type and time point are not known. The V gene is TRBV12-3 or TRBV12-4, the J gene TRBJ2-3; 8 nucleotides match TRBD2. What was sequenced was PBMCs or a T cell subset sorted from them (not recorded which). The CDR3 DNA sequence: TGTGCCAGCAGTTTAGGGCTAGCGGGAGATACGCAGTATTTT. As protein: CASSLGLAGDTQYF.